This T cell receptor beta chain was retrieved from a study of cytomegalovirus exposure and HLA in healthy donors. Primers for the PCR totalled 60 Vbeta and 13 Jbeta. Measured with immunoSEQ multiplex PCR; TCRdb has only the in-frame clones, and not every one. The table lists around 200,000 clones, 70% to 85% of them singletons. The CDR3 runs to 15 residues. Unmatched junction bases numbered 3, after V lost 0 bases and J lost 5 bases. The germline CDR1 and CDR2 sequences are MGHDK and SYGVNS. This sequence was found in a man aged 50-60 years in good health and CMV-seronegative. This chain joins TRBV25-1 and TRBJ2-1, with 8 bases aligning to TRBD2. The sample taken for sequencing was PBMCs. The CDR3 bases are TGTGCCAGCAGTGAATACGGACTAGCTCACAATGAGCAGTTCTTC. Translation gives CASSEYGLAHNEQFF.